Presented here are 2 T cell receptor beta chains from one specimen sequenced in a study of T cells in Graves' hyperthyroidism and ophthalmopathy. Amplification yielded TCR beta CDR3 regions, with RNA transcripts as the source. The primer set for the first-round RT-PCR of the TCR CDR3 was HTBI. One entry per CDR3 protein, called by TCRdb with MiXCR from the multiplex PCR reads. The sample holds around 250,000 distinct CDR3 sequences, more than 14% seen once. Material for sequencing was blood. The receptors were sampled from a middle-aged woman with Graves' hyperthyroidism that later progressed to Graves' ophthalmopathy.

This clonotype was counted a few times. CDR3 DNA: TGTGCCAGCAGCTTGCCGGGGTTTTCTGCGGGAGGAGGGGCCAAAAACATTCAGTACTTC. Translating gives CASSLPGFSAGGGAKNIQYF. V usage is TRBV5-5 and J usage is TRBJ2-4; TRBD2 aligns across 8 bases. Trimming cost V 1 base and J 1 base; bases outside gene matches: 16. The length of the CDR3 is 20 residues. In germline, CDR1 is SGHKS, CDR2 YYEKEE (reference sequence).

This clonotype was seen ten or more times. This chain joins TRBV3-1 and TRBJ2-1; D gene ambiguous. Germline values: CDR1 LGHDT, CDR2 YNNKEL (reference sequence). V was trimmed by 4 bases and J by 4 bases, leaving 14 bases between them. This CDR3 contains 15 residues. The CDR3, as DNA: TGTGCCAGCAGCCCCACTCCCGGGCCGTACAATGAGCAGTTCTTC. This sequence encodes CASSPTPGPYNEQFF.